Described below is a single T cell receptor beta chain sequence and its context. The sample belongs to a study of CD8+ T cells in alopecia areata. After isolation, RNA underwent reverse transcription to generate cDNA as the sequencing template. The repertoire was sequenced with immunoSEQ multiplex PCR; TCRdb's copy has only in-frame clones and lacks some. The profile shows approximately 140,000 clones, approximately 50% of them singletons. In germline, CDR1 is SNHLY, CDR2 FYNNEI. V shed 5 bases, J shed 8 bases, and the junction held 12 bases outside the gene matches. The CDR3 length is 15 residues. Sample: CD4+ T cells sorted from blood. The rearrangement joins TRBV2 to TRBJ2-1, with TRBD1 matching 7 bases. The sequence was obtained from a human donor with alopecia areata. The CDR3 nucleotides read TGTGCCAGCAGTAGGGACAGCTCTGGTATTTATGAGCAGTTCTTC. It is translated as CASSRDSSGIYEQFF.